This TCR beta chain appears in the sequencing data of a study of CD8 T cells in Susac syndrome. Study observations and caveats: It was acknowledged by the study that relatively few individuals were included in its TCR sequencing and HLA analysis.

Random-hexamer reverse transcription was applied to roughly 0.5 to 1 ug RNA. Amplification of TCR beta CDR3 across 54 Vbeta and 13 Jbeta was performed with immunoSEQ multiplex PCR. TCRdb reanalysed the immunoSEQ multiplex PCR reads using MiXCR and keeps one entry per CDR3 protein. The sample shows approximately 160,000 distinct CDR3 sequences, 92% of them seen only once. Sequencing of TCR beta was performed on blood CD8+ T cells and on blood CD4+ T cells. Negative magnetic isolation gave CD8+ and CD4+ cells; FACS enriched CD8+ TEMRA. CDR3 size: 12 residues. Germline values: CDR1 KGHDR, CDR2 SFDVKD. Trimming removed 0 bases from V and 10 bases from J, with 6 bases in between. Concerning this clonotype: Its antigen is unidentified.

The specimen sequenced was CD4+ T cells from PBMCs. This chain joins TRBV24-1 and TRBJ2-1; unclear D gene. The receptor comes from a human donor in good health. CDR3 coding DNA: TGTGCCACCAGTGATTTGACGCAGGAGCAGTTCTTC. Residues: CATSDLTQEQFF.